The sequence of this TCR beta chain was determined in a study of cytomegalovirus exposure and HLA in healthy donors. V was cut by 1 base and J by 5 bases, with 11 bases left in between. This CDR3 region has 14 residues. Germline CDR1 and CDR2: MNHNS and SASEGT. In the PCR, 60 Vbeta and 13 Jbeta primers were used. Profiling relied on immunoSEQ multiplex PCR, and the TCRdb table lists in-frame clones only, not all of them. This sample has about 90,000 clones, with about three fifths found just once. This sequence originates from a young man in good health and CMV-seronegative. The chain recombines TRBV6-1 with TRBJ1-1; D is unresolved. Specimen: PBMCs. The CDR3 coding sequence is TGTGCCAGCAGTGAAGTCAGGCGTGCGACTGAAGCTTTCTTT. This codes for CASSEVRRATEAFF.